The 15 T cell receptor beta chains in this list originate from one sample, sequenced in a study of T cell repertoires in cytomegalovirus infection (dated by TCRdb to the late 2010s). These receptors have no known antigen. Explained via the paper, the treatment or condition label denotes: in vitro stimulation with specific CMV peptide epitopes to enrich CMV-specific T cells. Sequencing relied on an Illumina HiSeq 1500. Clones were called with MiXCR by TCRdb after fastp trimmed the public reads at Q25, and only in-frame beta chains were retained. For every CDR3 protein sequence, its rows merge into one entry that carries the most common genes and DNA. The sample contains over 250,000 distinct CDR3 sequences, roughly a fifth of them found a single time. The ten largest clones represent about 21% of the sample. Sequences were derived from cultured PBMCs, sampled from culture after CMV antigen stimulation. The receptor source for this set is a human donor in good health (CMV status not recorded). Some clones in this sample may be carry-over from other donors' samples.

This clonotype was picked up many times. The chain has TRBV6-2 or TRBV6-3 and TRBJ2-1, with TRBD2 matching over 7 bases. Germline CDR1 is MNHEY and CDR2 is SVGEGT. The CDR3 extends over 17 amino acids. J was trimmed by 2 bases and V by 2 bases; bases with no gene match: 9. As DNA, the CDR3 is TGTGCCAGCAGTTACCTGGGGAGGGACCTCCCCTACAATGAGCAGTTCTTC. This gives the protein CASSYLGRDLPYNEQFF.

The rearrangement joins TRBV7-9 to TRBJ1-1, with no clear D. Germline-derived CDR1 and CDR2 are SEHNR and FQNEAQ (reference sequence). The CDR3 runs to 13 residues. Trimming stripped 5 bases from V and 3 bases from J, with 10 bases between. CDR3 nucleotides: TGTGCCAGCAGCCCAGGCGGCCACACTGAAGCTTTCTTT. Its translation is CASSPGGHTEAFF.

This rearrangement joins TRBV6-2 or TRBV6-3 to TRBJ2-1, with 7 bases matching TRBD2. V shed 8 bases, J shed 5 bases, and the junction held 12 bases outside the gene matches. Germline-derived CDR1 and CDR2 are MNHEY and SVGEGT. The CDR3 is made up of 15 amino acids. The CDR3 protein is CASRTSGLRNNEQFF. CDR3 in DNA: TGTGCCAGCCGTACCTCGGGACTAAGGAACAATGAGCAGTTCTTC.

This clonotype was detected ten times or more. The chain uses TRBV12-3 or TRBV12-4 and TRBJ2-2; D is ambiguous. This CDR3 is built from 11 residues. V was pared by 3 bases and J by 8 bases, with 4 bases between. The CDR3 DNA is TGTGCCAGCAGTTTCTTAGGGGAGCTGTTTTTT. It codes for CASSFLGELFF.

This clonotype was observed once. This sequence joins TRBV2 and TRBJ2-7; D unresolved. Germline-derived CDR1 and CDR2 are SNHLY and FYNNEI. Trimming removed 10 bases at V and 0 bases at J, with 10 bases between. The length of the CDR3 is 12 residues. The CDR3, as DNA: TGTGCCATCGGACCCAGCTCCTACGAGCAGTACTTC. Translation: CAIGPSSYEQYF.

The J gene is TRBJ2-1, the V gene TRBV10-2; D possibly corresponds to TRBD1 (5 bases). This CDR3 has 10 residues. Trimming pared 5 bases from V and 10 bases from J, leaving 6 bases between. Germline lookup yields CDR1 WSHSY and CDR2 SAAADI. In nucleotides, the CDR3 is TGCGCCAGCAGTCAGGGAGAGCAGTTCTTC. This codes for CASSQGEQFF.

The genes are TRBV12-3 or TRBV12-4 and TRBJ2-3; D could derive from TRBD1 or TRBD2 (5 bases each). V dropped 0 bases and J dropped 2 bases, with 9 bases sitting between them. This CDR3 spans 15 amino acids. CDR3 bases: TGTGCCAGCAGTTTAGCGGGGGTTAACACAGATACGCAGTATTTT. Residues: CASSLAGVNTDTQYF.

This clonotype came up a few times. The genes are TRBV19 and TRBJ1-1, with D uncertain. Trimming removed 2 bases from V and 3 bases from J, with 13 bases in between. This CDR3 contains 15 residues. Germline-derived CDR1 and CDR2 are LNHDA and SQIVND (reference sequence). CDR3 coding DNA: TGTGCCAGTAGTATATTGTGGAGGAGTTACACTGAAGCTTTCTTT. Encoded protein: CASSILWRSYTEAFF. Full variable domain (rest looked up from reference TRBV19 and TRBJ1-1): DGGITQSPKYLFRKEGQNVTLSCEQNLNHDAMYWYRQDPGQGLRLIYYSQIVNDFQKGDIAEGYSVSREKKESFPLTVTSAQKNPTAFYLCASSILWRSYTEAFFGQGTRLTVV.

The rearrangement links TRBV19 to TRBJ2-7; 7 positions agree with TRBD2. The CDR3 contains 14 residues. Trimming cost V 3 bases and J 2 bases; bases outside gene matches: 4. Germline V gene sequence: CDR1 LNHDA, CDR2 SQIVND (reference sequence). CDR3 DNA sequence: TGTGCCAGTAGTATCGGCGGGGGAGCCTACGAGCAGTACTTC. Translation gives CASSIGGGAYEQYF.

The J gene is TRBJ2-7, the V gene TRBV29-1; TRBD2 is a possible D gene (5 bases). CDR3 size: 10 residues. V was pared by 7 bases and J by 7 bases, with 11 bases between. Per germline, CDR1 SQVTM and CDR2 ANQGSEA. In DNA form, the CDR3 reads TGCAGCGCCGGTGGGGAGGAGCAGTACTTC. It specifies CSAGGEEQYF.

This clonotype occurred many times. The genes are TRBV6-1 and TRBJ2-1, with D unclear. Germline values: CDR1 MNHNS, CDR2 SASEGT. This CDR3 has 17 amino acids. The V and J ends lost 5 bases and 6 bases respectively, with 23 bases between them. CDR3 protein: CASSKTPAPTEFNEQFF. Here the CDR3 DNA reads TGTGCCAGCAGTAAGACCCCGGCCCCTACGGAGTTCAATGAGCAGTTCTTC.

This clonotype was seen many times. The V and J genes are TRBV7-6 and TRBJ2-5; TRBD2 agrees at 9 bases. Germline V gene sequence: CDR1 SGHVS, CDR2 FNYEAQ. This CDR3 contains 15 residues. V lost 5 bases and J lost 4; bases outside the gene matches: 8. For the CDR3, the DNA is TGTGCCAGCAGCCATACTTTGACTAGCGGAGAGACCCAGTACTTC. It specifies CASSHTLTSGETQYF.

This clonotype has more than one count but fewer than ten. The chain is built from TRBV5-1 and TRBJ2-1; 9 bases line up with TRBD2. V dropped 0 bases and J dropped 3; count of bases not matched to a gene: 10. Germline V CDR1 and CDR2: SGHRS, YFSETQ. There are 18 residues in the CDR3. The CDR3 spells CASSLAVASGMIYNEQFF. CDR3 bases: TGCGCCAGCAGCTTGGCCGTGGCTAGCGGGATGATCTACAATGAGCAGTTCTTC.

This clonotype occurred a few times. This chain uses TRBV20-1 with TRBJ1-4; no definite D call. The CDR3 contains 14 residues. Looked up from germline, CDR1 is DFQATT and CDR2 is SNEGSKA (reference sequence). With 0 bases removed from V and 0 bases from J, the gap between germline ends came to 5 bases. DNA of the CDR3: TGCAGTGCTAGAGAGCTACCAACTAATGAAAAACTGTTTTTT. This encodes CSARELPTNEKLFF.

The gene calls are TRBV7-9 and TRBJ1-2; 8 bases are shared with TRBD1. The V gene end was trimmed by 5 bases and the J gene end by 2 bases; junction bases not matched to a gene: 10. Germline-derived CDR1 and CDR2 are SEHNR and FQNEAQ (reference sequence). The length of the CDR3 is 16 residues. The CDR3 loop reads CASSLLQGEVNYGYTF. The DNA for the CDR3 is TGTGCCAGCAGCCTGCTACAGGGGGAGGTGAACTATGGCTACACCTTC. The complete variable domain, with remaining parts taken from reference TRBV7-9 and TRBJ1-2, reads DTGVSQNPRHKITKRGQNVTFRCDPISEHNRLYWYRQTLGQGPEFLTYFQNEAQLEKSRLLSDRFSAERPKGSFSTLEIQRTEQGDSAMYLCASSLLQGEVNYGYTFGSGTRLTVV.